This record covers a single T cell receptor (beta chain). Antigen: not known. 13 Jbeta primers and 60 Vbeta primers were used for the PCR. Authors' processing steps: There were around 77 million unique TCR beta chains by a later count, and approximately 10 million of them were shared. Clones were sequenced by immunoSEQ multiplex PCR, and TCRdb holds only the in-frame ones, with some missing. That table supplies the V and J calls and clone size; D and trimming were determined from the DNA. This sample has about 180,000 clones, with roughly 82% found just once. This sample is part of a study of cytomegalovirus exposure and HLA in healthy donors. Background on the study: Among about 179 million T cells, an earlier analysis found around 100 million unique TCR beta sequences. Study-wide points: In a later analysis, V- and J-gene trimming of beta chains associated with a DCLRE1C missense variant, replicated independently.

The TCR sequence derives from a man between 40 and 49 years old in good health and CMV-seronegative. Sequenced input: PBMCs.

The CDR3 region has the DNA TGTGCCAGCAGCAGGACTAGCGGGGGGCACTCCTACAATGAGCAGTTCTTC. Its translation: CASSRTSGGHSYNEQFF. This chain joins TRBV11-3 and TRBJ2-1, with 14 nucleotides matching TRBD2. The CDR3 loop spans 17 amino acids. CDR1 SGHNT and CDR2 YENEEA come from the germline V gene. V shed 5 bases, J shed 0 bases, and the junction held 3 bases outside the gene matches.